Reported below is one TCR beta chain. In this sample, this clone turned up once. Which antigen it targets is not known. No base-level quality is on record; no much larger clone is a single base apart. TCRbeta libraries were sequenced on an Illumina MiSeq, and an average of about 41,000 productive templates per sample was obtained. The immunoSEQ assay, which uses multiplex PCR amplification, was used to generate TCRbeta CDR3 libraries. For the original study's pipeline: Following a previously defined approach, repertoire diversity was calculated, and values close to 0 point to extremely monoclonal samples. As stored in TCRdb, this immuneACCESS dataset retains in-frame rearrangements with V and J assigned. A fraction of the clones does not appear; measured against another copy, unresolved V genes explain less than half of the discrepancy, and the remainder lacks a known reason. The D gene and trimming were derived from the DNA, and the V and J assignments and clone size from that table. Across this sample there are about 42,000 clones, with roughly 81% seen only once. The ten largest make up 0.43% of the sample.

DNA was extracted from blood mononuclear cells, and the same DNA was used for both TCR and STAT3 sequencing. This sample was taken from a study of STAT3 mutations in large granular lymphocyte leukemia (dated by TCRdb to between 2018 and 2020). Background for the entire study: In roughly half of the longitudinally sequenced T-LGLL patients, canonical activating STAT3 mutations were detected. More than half of T-LGLL patients received one or more immunosuppressive therapy regimens, with hematologic response in 30% to 40% of those treated. Serial deep sequencing of TCRbeta CDR3 and STAT3 was performed in patients with T-cell large granular lymphocyte leukemia to reconstruct clonal hierarchy and dynamics. From an initial cohort of about 220 LGL patients, 15 to 20 representative T-LGLL cases were selected for longitudinal TCRbeta and STAT3 sequencing. As controls, the study also included longitudinal sequencing of two patients with natural killer LGL leukemia. For each patient, sequencing was performed at an average of approximately 4 time points, with a range of 2 to 8 samplings.

Beyond this particular receptor, the publication reports: The burden of the dominant TCR clone was higher than the STAT3 mutant burden in several patients, which suggests that the STAT3 mutation arose secondarily inside a clone that had already expanded. Since codominant clonotypes persisted in some patients, a small but highly pathogenic clone may have gone undetected. In 6 of 18 patients, TCR clonotype switching occurred after therapy, and every newly emerging clone was STAT3 wild type. At least one immunodominant TCRbeta clonotype was present in every T-LGLL patient, and multiple immunodominant subclonotypes appeared in about half of the T-LGLL patients. Linking therapy response to changes in TCR clonal burden was complicated by variable intervals between samplings and by differing treatment regimens. Because no samples were available when a clone first appeared, clonal expansion had to be inferred from samplings taken at other points.

The sample was PBMCs. The TCR comes from a human donor with T large granular lymphocyte leukemia. Some clones in this sample may be carry-over from other donors' samples.

The CDR3 amino acid sequence is: CASSFDYLPGTGSNGYTF. The sequenced DNA is TGTGCCAGCAGTTTTGACTACTTACCGGGGACAGGGTCGAATGGCTACACCTTC. The rearranged chain carries TRBV27 and TRBJ1-2, with 9 bases in between that match TRBD1. The CDR3 contains 18 residues, cysteine and phenylalanine counted. Only the CDR3 part of the read is kept: 54 bases, read in frame from the first base. Looking up the germline V gene (reference sequence) yields CDR1 MNHEY and CDR2 SMNVEV. The germline V end is reduced by 3 bases and the J end by 6 bases; junction bases left unmatched: 17.